This TCR beta chain was identified in a study of cytomegalovirus exposure and HLA in healthy donors. Whole-study findings and limits: Later work showed greater clonal expansion in HLA-associated TCR beta chains than in equally common others.

The count of this clone is one. What it recognizes is unknown. Trimming stripped 5 bases from V and 7 bases from J, with 14 bases between. Germline assignment: CDR1 PRHDT and CDR2 FYEKMQ (reference sequence). The CDR3 is 14 amino acids. The study ran its PCR with 60 Vbeta and 13 Jbeta primers. The table came from immunoSEQ multiplex PCR; TCRdb's copy has only in-frame clones and leaves some out. The repertoire holds around 200,000 clones, with 70% to 80% as singletons. This TCR derives from a girl aged 2-15 years in good health and CMV-seronegative. The chain links TRBV13 to TRBJ1-4; D is unresolved. The sample was PBMCs. The CDR3 nucleotides are TGTGCCAGCAGCCAAGGGAGGGAGGGTGAAAAACTGTTTTTT. It encodes CASSQGREGEKLFF. Combining the CDR3 with reference TRBV13 and TRBJ1-4 gives the whole variable domain AAGVIQSPRHLIKEKRETATLKCYPIPRHDTVYWYQQGPGQDPQFLISFYEKMQSDKGSIPDRFSAQQFSDYHSELNMSSLELGDSALYFCASSQGREGEKLFFGSGTQLSVL.